This paragraph covers one T cell receptor beta chain sequence. The antigen is undetermined. The data belong to a study of T cell responses to AZD1222 COVID-19 vaccine. Study conclusions and caveats: The CD4 TCRs associated with vaccination extended across spike and predominated at 160-218 and 743-854. Receipt of two AZD1222 doses was followed by a rise in Spike-specific TCR breadth and depth. Reportedly, close to half of spike-specific TCRs are directed against unmutated variant regions. The repertoires were collected only after the peak T cell response.

Germline CDR1 reads ENHRY; CDR2 reads SYGVKD. This CDR3 has 14 residues. V lost 5 bases, J lost 2 bases, and 10 bases lay in between. Generated by immunoSEQ multiplex PCR, the TCRdb table keeps only in-frame clones and is missing some. This repertoire shows 85,000 to 100,000 clones, 60% to 80% found once; its top ten account for roughly 20%. This TCR derives from an adult in good health. Material: peripheral blood, obtained on day 0 of AZD1222 vaccination. This chain links TRBV10-3 with TRBJ1-5; D perhaps matches TRBD1 (6 bases). The CDR3 sequence is CAISSSGGNQPQHF. For the CDR3, the DNA is TGTGCCATCAGTAGCTCAGGGGGCAATCAGCCCCAGCATTTT.